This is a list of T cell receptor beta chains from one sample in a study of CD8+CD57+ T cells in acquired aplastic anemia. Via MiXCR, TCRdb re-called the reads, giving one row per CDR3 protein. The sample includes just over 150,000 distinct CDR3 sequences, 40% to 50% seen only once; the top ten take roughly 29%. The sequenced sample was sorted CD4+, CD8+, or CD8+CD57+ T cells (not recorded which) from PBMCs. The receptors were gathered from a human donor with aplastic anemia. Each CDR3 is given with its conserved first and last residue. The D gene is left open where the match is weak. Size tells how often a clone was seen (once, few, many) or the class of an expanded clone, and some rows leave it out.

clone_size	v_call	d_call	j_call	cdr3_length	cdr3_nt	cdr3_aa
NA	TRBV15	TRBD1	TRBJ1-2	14	TGTGCCACCAGCAGAGAGGGACAGGGTATGGGCTACACCTTC	CATSREGQGMGYTF
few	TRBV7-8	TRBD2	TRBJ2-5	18	TGTGCCAGCAGCTTAGAGTGGGGGACTAGCGGGAGGAGCAGAGACCAGTACTTC	CASSLEWGTSGRSRDQYF
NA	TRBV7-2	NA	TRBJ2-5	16	TGTGCCAGCAGCTTAGGGGGGGTCAGCCCGCAAGAGACCCAGTACTTC	CASSLGGVSPQETQYF
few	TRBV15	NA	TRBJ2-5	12	TGTGCCACCAGCAGTGGTATTGAGACCCAGTACTTC	CATSSGIETQYF
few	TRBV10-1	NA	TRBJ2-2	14	TGCGCCAGCAGATCACAGGGGAACACCGGGGAGCTGTTTTTT	CASRSQGNTGELFF
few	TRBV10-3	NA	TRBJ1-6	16	TGTGCCATCAGTGAGTCGACGGCCTCCTATAATTCACCCCTCCACTTT	CAISESTASYNSPLHF
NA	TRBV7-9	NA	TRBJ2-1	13	TGTGCCAGCAGCGCGACACCTTACAATGAGCAGTTCTTC	CASSATPYNEQFF
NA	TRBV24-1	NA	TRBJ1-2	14	TGTGCCACCAGTGATTTAGACCGTTATAGTGGCTACACCTTC	CATSDLDRYSGYTF
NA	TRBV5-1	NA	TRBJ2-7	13	TGCGCCAGCAGTCCCTTGTTAGTGGGCGAGCAGTACTTC	CASSPLLVGEQYF
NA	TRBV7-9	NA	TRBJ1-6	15	TGTGCCAGCAGCTTAGGAGGGGGGATTTACTCACCCCTCCACTTT	CASSLGGGIYSPLHF
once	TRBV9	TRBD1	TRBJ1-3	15	TGTGCCAGCAGCAGGGACAGCCTCTCTGGAAACACCATATACTTT	CASSRDSLSGNTIYF
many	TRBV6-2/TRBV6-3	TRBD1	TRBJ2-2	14	TGTGCCAGCAATGACAGGGTCGGAACCGGGGAGCTGTTTTTT	CASNDRVGTGELFF
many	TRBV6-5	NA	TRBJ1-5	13	TGTGCCAGCAGTTACGATGGCAATCAGCCCCAGCATTTT	CASSYDGNQPQHF
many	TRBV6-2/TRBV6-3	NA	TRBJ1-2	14	TGTGCCAGCAGTTACCGGGGGTTGGAGTATGGCTACACCTTC	CASSYRGLEYGYTF
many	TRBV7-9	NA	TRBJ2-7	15	TGTGCCAGCAGCCCCGGACCCCCAGGGCACTACGAGCAGTACTTC	CASSPGPPGHYEQYF
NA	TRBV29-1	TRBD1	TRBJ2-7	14	TGCAGCGTTGAACTATCGGACAGGGCCTACGAGCAGTACTTC	CSVELSDRAYEQYF
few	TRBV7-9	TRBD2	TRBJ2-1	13	TGTGCCAGCAGCTTCTCGGGGGGGAATGAGCAGTTCTTC	CASSFSGGNEQFF
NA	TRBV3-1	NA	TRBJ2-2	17	TGTGCCAGCAGCCAAGAGGGCGGGCCGGCATACACCGGGGAGCTGTTTTTT	CASSQEGGPAYTGELFF
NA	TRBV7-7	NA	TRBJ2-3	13	TGTGCCAGCAGTTCACAGGGAACAGATACGCAGTATTTT	CASSSQGTDTQYF
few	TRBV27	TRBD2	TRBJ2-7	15	TGTGCCAGCAGTTTACTAGCGGGAGATTTCATGGAGCAGTACTTC	CASSLLAGDFMEQYF
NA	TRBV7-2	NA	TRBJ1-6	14	TGTGCCAGCAGCTTAGGGGTTGGTGATTCACCCCTCCACTTT	CASSLGVGDSPLHF
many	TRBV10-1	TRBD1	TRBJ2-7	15	TGCGCCAGCAGTGAGTCTCGACAGGGTCGGTCCGAGCAGTACTTC	CASSESRQGRSEQYF
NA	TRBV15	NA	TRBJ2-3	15	TGTGCCACCAGCATGCAGGCCGTGAGCACAGATACGCAGTATTTT	CATSMQAVSTDTQYF
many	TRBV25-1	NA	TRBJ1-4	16	TGTGCCAGCAGTGAATACGGAGGGTGGGTAGGTGAAAAACTGTTTTTT	CASSEYGGWVGEKLFF
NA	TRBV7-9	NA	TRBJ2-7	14	TGTGCCAGCAGCTTAGGGATAGGGAGGAACGAGCAGTACTTC	CASSLGIGRNEQYF
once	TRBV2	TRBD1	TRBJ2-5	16	TGTGCCAGCAGTAAAGACAGGGTCCACACACATAAGACCCAGTACTTC	CASSKDRVHTHKTQYF
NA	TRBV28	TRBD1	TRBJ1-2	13	TGTGCCAGCCGCTTCGACAGGGGGGATGGCTACACCTTC	CASRFDRGDGYTF
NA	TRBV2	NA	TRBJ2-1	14	TGTGCCAGCAGTGAAGGTGGGGCCTACAATGAGCAGTTCTTC	CASSEGGAYNEQFF
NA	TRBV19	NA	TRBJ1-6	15	TGTGCCAGTAGTATCGCTTCGGGCGCGCATTCACCCCTCCACTTT	CASSIASGAHSPLHF